This T cell receptor (beta chain) was obtained from a study of T cell clones after liver transplantation. Study-level information: TCRbeta sequencing after a pre-transplant mixed lymphocyte reaction identified graft-donor-reactive clones, later tracked in post-transplant blood. Apart from a few HCV-positive recipients, transplants were for non-autoimmune, non-viral reasons.

Trimming at V came to 3 bases and at J to 6 bases, leaving 13 bases not matched to a gene. CDR1 and CDR2 (germline): MNHEY, SMNVEV (reference sequence). CDR3 size: 16 residues. The protocol was immunoSEQ multiplex PCR, while the TCRdb copy is restricted to in-frame clones and leaves out a portion. Here the sample spans around 60,000 clones, 65% to 75% being singletons. The chain carries TRBV27 and TRBJ1-2; TRBD1 matches 7 bases. This material consisted of CD4+ T cells from blood, taken before liver transplant. This TCR derives from a human donor who received a liver transplant. This CDR3 is CASSFLPARGANGYTF. The CDR3 nucleotides read TGTGCCAGCAGTTTTCTTCCGGCCAGGGGGGCGAATGGCTACACCTTC.